The clone carrying this TCR beta chain was observed many times. Trimming took 4 bases from V and 7 from J; bases not matched to a gene: 2. CDR3 size: 14 residues. Germline loops: CDR1 SGHRS, CDR2 YFSETQ. The data originate from a study of T cells in Graves' hyperthyroidism and ophthalmopathy. Using RNA transcripts as the source, TCR beta CDR3 regions were amplified. HTBI primers were the set used in a first-round RT-PCR of the TCR CDR3. Each CDR3 protein gets one entry after TCRdb re-called the multiplex PCR reads with MiXCR. Among some 550,000 distinct CDR3 sequences listed, roughly 20% were seen once.

The V gene is TRBV5-1, the J gene TRBJ1-6; 10 bases agree with TRBD1. This TCR derives from a man younger than 35 with Graves' hyperthyroidism. Sequences were obtained from blood. The CDR3 DNA sequence: TGCGCCAGCAGCACGGGACAGGGGAATTCACCCCTCCACTTT. Protein: CASSTGQGNSPLHF.